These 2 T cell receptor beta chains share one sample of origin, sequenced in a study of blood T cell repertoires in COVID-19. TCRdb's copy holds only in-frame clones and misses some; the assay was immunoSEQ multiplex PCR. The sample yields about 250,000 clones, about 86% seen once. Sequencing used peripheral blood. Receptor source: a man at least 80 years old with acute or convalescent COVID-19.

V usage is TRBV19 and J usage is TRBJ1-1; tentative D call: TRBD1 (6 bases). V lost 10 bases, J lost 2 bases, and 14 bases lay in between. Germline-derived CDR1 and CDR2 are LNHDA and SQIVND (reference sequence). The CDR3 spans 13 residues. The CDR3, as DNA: TGTGCCACCCGCCAGGGACAAAACACTGAAGCTTTCTTT. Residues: CATRQGQNTEAFF.

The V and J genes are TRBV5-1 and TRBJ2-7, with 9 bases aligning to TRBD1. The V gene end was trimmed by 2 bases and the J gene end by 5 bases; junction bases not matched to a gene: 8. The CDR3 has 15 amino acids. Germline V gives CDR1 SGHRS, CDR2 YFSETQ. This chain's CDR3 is CASSFSRDRVNEQYF. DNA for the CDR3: TGCGCCAGCAGCTTTTCCCGGGACAGGGTAAACGAGCAGTACTTC. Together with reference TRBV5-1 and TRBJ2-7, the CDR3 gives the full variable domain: KAGVTQTPRYLIKTRGQQVTLSCSPISGHRSVSWYQQTPGQGLQFLFEYFSETQRNKGNFPGRFSGRQFSNSRSEMNVSTLELGDSALYLCASSFSRDRVNEQYFGPGTRLTVT.